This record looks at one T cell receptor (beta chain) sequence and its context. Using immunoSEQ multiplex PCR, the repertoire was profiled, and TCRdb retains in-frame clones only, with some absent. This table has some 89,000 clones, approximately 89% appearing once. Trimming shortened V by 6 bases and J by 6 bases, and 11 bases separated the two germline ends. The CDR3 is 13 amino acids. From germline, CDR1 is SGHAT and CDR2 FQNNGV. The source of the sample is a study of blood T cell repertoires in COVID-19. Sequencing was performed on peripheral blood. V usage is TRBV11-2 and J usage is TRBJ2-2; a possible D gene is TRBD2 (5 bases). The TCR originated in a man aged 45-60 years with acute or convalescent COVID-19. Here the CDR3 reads CASRQTNPGELFF. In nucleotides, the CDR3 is TGTGCCAGCAGACAGACTAACCCCGGGGAGCTGTTTTTT.